This entry is about one TCR beta chain. In the authors' methods: Estimation of nucleated cell counts relied on the amplification of reference gene primers. Produced via immunoSEQ multiplex PCR; TCRdb's table is partial and in-frame only. V and J calls and clone size are copied from that table; D and trimming were computed from the DNA. The sample has 30,000 or so clones, roughly 80% seen once; the top ten hold roughly 3.5%. The data belong to a study of blood T cell repertoires in COVID-19. On the study more broadly: Specimens from acute and convalescent COVID-19 originated in the United States, Italy and Spain.

J gave up 0 bases and V 5 bases, and 1 base lay outside the gene matches. Germline V gene data show CDR1 as MNHNY and CDR2 as SVGAGI (reference sequence). The CDR3 has 14 residues. The receptor was isolated from a man between 50 and 59 years old with acute or convalescent COVID-19. The source material was peripheral blood. The chain joins TRBV6-6 to TRBJ2-1; TRBD1 aligns across 7 bases. The CDR3 is CASSTGDSYNEQFF. The CDR3 DNA sequence: TGTGCCAGCAGTACAGGGGACTCCTACAATGAGCAGTTCTTC.